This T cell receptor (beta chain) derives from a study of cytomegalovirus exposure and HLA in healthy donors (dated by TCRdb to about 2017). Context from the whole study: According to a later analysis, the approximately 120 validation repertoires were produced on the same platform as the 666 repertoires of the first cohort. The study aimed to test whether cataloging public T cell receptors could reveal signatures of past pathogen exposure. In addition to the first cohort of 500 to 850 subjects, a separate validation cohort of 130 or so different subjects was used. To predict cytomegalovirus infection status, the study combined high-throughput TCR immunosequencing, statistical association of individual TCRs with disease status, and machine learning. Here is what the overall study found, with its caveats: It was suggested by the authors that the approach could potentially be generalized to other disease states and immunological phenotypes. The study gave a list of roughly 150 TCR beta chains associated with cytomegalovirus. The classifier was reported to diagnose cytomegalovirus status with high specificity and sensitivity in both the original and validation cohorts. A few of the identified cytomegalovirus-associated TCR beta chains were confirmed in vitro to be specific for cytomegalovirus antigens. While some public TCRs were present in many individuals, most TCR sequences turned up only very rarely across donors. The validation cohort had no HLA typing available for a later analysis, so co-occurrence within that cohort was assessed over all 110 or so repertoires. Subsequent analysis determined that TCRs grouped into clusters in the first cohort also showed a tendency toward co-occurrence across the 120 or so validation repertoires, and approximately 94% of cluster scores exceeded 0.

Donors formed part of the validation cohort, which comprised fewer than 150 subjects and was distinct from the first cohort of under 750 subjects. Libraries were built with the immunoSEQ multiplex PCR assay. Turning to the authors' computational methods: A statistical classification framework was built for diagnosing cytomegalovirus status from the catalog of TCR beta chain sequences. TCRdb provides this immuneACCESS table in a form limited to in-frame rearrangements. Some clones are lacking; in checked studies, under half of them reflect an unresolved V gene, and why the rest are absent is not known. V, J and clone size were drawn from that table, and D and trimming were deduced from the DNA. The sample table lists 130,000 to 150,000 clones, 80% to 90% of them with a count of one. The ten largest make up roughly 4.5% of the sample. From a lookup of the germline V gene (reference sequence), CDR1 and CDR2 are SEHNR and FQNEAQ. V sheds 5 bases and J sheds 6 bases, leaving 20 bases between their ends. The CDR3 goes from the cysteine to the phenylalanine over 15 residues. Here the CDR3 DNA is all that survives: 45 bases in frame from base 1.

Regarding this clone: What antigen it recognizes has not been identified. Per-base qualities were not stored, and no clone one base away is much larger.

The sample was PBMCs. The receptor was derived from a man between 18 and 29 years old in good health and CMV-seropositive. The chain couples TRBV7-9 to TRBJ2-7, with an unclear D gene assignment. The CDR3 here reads CASSPLRGPLGEQYF. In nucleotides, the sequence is TGTGCCAGCAGCCCCTTACGAGGTCCCTTGGGCGAGCAGTACTTC.